A selection of T cell receptor beta chains follows, all from one sample in a study of T cell repertoires in cytomegalovirus infection. TCRdb recomputed calls from the reads with MiXCR, one row per CDR3 protein. The sample includes around 260,000 distinct CDR3 sequences, over 8% seen only once; the top ten take roughly 16%. Sequencing was carried out using PBMCs. Receptors were obtained from a human donor in good health (CMV status not recorded). Some clones in this sample may be carry-over from other donors' samples. CDR3s include the opening cysteine and the closing phenylalanine or tryptophan.

CDR3	length	V	J
CASSATVTSTEAFF	14	TRBV7-2	TRBJ1-1
CASSQEMGSGSGNTIYF	17	TRBV4-1	TRBJ1-3
CSAREIIGQPNTEAFF	16	TRBV20-1	TRBJ1-1
CASSLGTSASYEQYF	15	TRBV7-2	TRBJ2-7
CSAVQSNQPQHF	12	TRBV20-1	TRBJ1-5
CATPSGNTIYF	11	TRBV7-2	TRBJ1-3
CASSGGVNTEAFF	13	TRBV7-2	TRBJ1-1
CSAHRAAFKAEAFF	14	TRBV29-1	TRBJ1-1
CASSQRPGLGNTGELFF	17	TRBV7-6	TRBJ2-2
CSARFRGSYTEAFF	14	TRBV20-1	TRBJ1-1
CASSLFNTEAFF	12	TRBV7-9	TRBJ1-1
CASSLEAIGNQPQHF	15	TRBV7-2	TRBJ1-5
CASSLIQRNNEKLFF	15	TRBV2	TRBJ1-4
CASSYLTGLYGYTF	14	TRBV6-5	TRBJ1-2
CASSSRGESTNEKLFF	16	TRBV7-2	TRBJ1-4
CASSLAGGPTYEQYF	15	TRBV7-2	TRBJ2-7
CASSLRSDRSDTQYF	15	TRBV7-8	TRBJ2-3
CSAKISGAGETQYF	14	TRBV20-1	TRBJ2-5
CASSQLAGGTYEQYF	15	TRBV28	TRBJ2-7
CSARVPQAGSYEQYF	15	TRBV20-1	TRBJ2-7
CSVEYALGETQYF	13	TRBV29-1	TRBJ2-5
CASSLTGGKTDTQYF	15	TRBV7-2	TRBJ2-3
CASSLPSSGARYNEQFF	17	TRBV12-3/TRBV12-4	TRBJ2-1
CASSLYDRAGNTIYF	15	TRBV28	TRBJ1-3
CAFARGTGGFYNSPLHF	17	TRBV30	TRBJ1-6
CATSRQVNPGNTIYF	15	TRBV15	TRBJ1-3
CASSQTSGRPQFF	13	TRBV19	TRBJ2-1
CASSPGQGGSIEQFF	15	TRBV12-3/TRBV12-4	TRBJ2-1
CASSSGQNQPQHF	13	TRBV7-2	TRBJ1-5
CASSPGPPPRDF	12	TRBV19	TRBJ2-7
CASSLGRGGLADTQYF	16	TRBV27	TRBJ2-3
CSARGKGREQYF	12	TRBV20-1	TRBJ2-7
CASSRNRASFYAEAFF	16	TRBV19	TRBJ1-1
CASSLEGPISTDTQYF	16	TRBV7-6	TRBJ2-3
CASSLPVAGVDEQFF	15	TRBV28	TRBJ2-1
CASSLEGLAVNQETQYF	17	TRBV7-9	TRBJ2-5
CASSSHGRGASSYNEQFF	18	TRBV7-2	TRBJ2-1
CSVETGQLTEAFF	13	TRBV29-1	TRBJ1-1
CASTTQPEGKIQETQYF	17	TRBV6-2/TRBV6-3	TRBJ2-5
CASSLQGEFEQYF	13	TRBV5-3	TRBJ2-7
CASSPLPGLAYEQYF	15	TRBV6-8	TRBJ2-7
CASSQRERQGYTF	13	TRBV7-2	TRBJ1-2
CASSFLGPGGNTIYF	15	TRBV5-6	TRBJ1-3
CASSQGTGDIYGYTF	15	TRBV4-3	TRBJ1-2
CASTRRDRAYEQYF	14	TRBV11-1	TRBJ2-7
CASSLALGGTGANVLTF	17	TRBV7-2	TRBJ2-6
CASSLDRTERFF	12	TRBV7-9	TRBJ2-1
CASSSEEGFLSFNVLTF	17	TRBV7-9	TRBJ2-6
CASGGDLQTLYEQYF	15	TRBV6-6	TRBJ2-7
CASSLGRVVNTEAFF	15	TRBV7-6	TRBJ1-1
CASSLAVRTTDTQYF	15	TRBV7-8	TRBJ2-3